The rows below give T cell receptor beta chains drawn from one sample of a study of shared clonotypes between healthy human individuals. The assay was immunoSEQ multiplex PCR, and TCRdb's table has in-frame clones only and misses some. The sample has around 200,000 clones; around 63% are singletons. Sequencing was carried out using memory CD4+ T cells sorted from blood. These TCRs come from a man younger than 40 in good health. CDR3s include the opening cysteine and the closing phenylalanine or tryptophan. The order of the fields is V gene, J gene, clone size, D gene, CDR3 length, CDR3 DNA, CDR3 protein. A D gene is named only where the DNA matches it firmly. Some rows have no size entry. The others give once, few or many, or a class for an expanded clone.

V gene: TRBV2
J gene: TRBJ2-3
clone size: NA
D gene: TRBD1
CDR3 length: 15
CDR3 DNA: TGTGCCAGCAGTCCGGGACAGCGATACACAGATACGCAGTATTTT
CDR3 protein: CASSPGQRYTDTQYF

V gene: TRBV19
J gene: TRBJ2-1
clone size: NA
D gene: NA
CDR3 length: 18
CDR3 DNA: TGTGCCAGTAGTTACAGCCCCTTGGCGGGGAGCTCCTACAATGAGCAGTTCTTC
CDR3 protein: CASSYSPLAGSSYNEQFF

V gene: TRBV7-9
J gene: TRBJ2-4
clone size: NA
D gene: NA
CDR3 length: 14
CDR3 DNA: TGTGCCAGCAGCTTAGAAGGAGCCAAAAACATTCAGTACTTC
CDR3 protein: CASSLEGAKNIQYF

V gene: TRBV7-2
J gene: TRBJ2-1
clone size: NA
D gene: NA
CDR3 length: 14
CDR3 DNA: TGTGCCAGCAGCTTTCTCCGGAAGATTAATGAGCAGTTCTTC
CDR3 protein: CASSFLRKINEQFF

V gene: TRBV19
J gene: TRBJ2-1
clone size: NA
D gene: NA
CDR3 length: 15
CDR3 DNA: TGTGCCAGTAGTATGGAGGCTAGCGTTCCTAGGGAGCAGTTCTTC
CDR3 protein: CASSMEASVPREQFF

V gene: TRBV18
J gene: TRBJ2-5
clone size: few
D gene: TRBD1
CDR3 length: 14
CDR3 DNA: TGTGCCAGCGCATCCCGGGACAGGGTTGAGACCCAGTACTTC
CDR3 protein: CASASRDRVETQYF

V gene: TRBV2
J gene: TRBJ2-1
clone size: few
D gene: TRBD1
CDR3 length: 16
CDR3 DNA: TGTGCCAGCAGTGAAGTCCGGGACAGTTACTACAATGAGCAGTTCTTC
CDR3 protein: CASSEVRDSYYNEQFF

V gene: TRBV27
J gene: TRBJ2-5
clone size: NA
D gene: NA
CDR3 length: 13
CDR3 DNA: TGTGCCAGCAGTCACAGGGCGGGGGAGACCCAGTACTTC
CDR3 protein: CASSHRAGETQYF

V gene: TRBV20-1
J gene: TRBJ2-7
clone size: NA
D gene: NA
CDR3 length: 10
CDR3 DNA: TGCAGTGCCGACGACTACGAGCAGTACTTC
CDR3 protein: CSADDYEQYF

V gene: TRBV7-6
J gene: TRBJ2-7
clone size: few
D gene: NA
CDR3 length: 15
CDR3 DNA: TGTGCCAGCAGCCCAGGGGGACTAGAAGGCTACGAGCAGTACTTC
CDR3 protein: CASSPGGLEGYEQYF

V gene: TRBV7-9
J gene: TRBJ1-2
clone size: medium-sized
D gene: NA
CDR3 length: 12
CDR3 DNA: TGTGCCAGCAGCTTAAGTGAGGGAGGCTACACCTTC
CDR3 protein: CASSLSEGGYTF

V gene: TRBV4-1
J gene: TRBJ2-3
clone size: once
D gene: NA
CDR3 length: 15
CDR3 DNA: TGCGCCAGCAGCCAAGACTCGCGGAGCACAGATACGCAGTATTTT
CDR3 protein: CASSQDSRSTDTQYF

V gene: TRBV25-1
J gene: TRBJ2-7
clone size: NA
D gene: NA
CDR3 length: 14
CDR3 DNA: TGTGCCAGCAGTGATTCCCAGAGCTCCTACGAGCAGTACTTC
CDR3 protein: CASSDSQSSYEQYF

V gene: TRBV9
J gene: TRBJ2-2
clone size: NA
D gene: NA
CDR3 length: 13
CDR3 DNA: TGTGCCAGCGCACCCCGACCTGCCGGGGAGCTGTTTTTT
CDR3 protein: CASAPRPAGELFF

V gene: TRBV7-9
J gene: TRBJ2-7
clone size: once
D gene: TRBD1
CDR3 length: 14
CDR3 DNA: TGTGCCAGCAGCCGATGGGACAGGTCCTACGAGCAGTACTTC
CDR3 protein: CASSRWDRSYEQYF

V gene: TRBV28
J gene: TRBJ1-3
clone size: NA
D gene: NA
CDR3 length: 16
CDR3 DNA: TGTGCCAGCAGTGCTCCAGGGGAAAGCTCTGGAAACACCATATATTTT
CDR3 protein: CASSAPGESSGNTIYF

V gene: TRBV5-1
J gene: TRBJ2-2
clone size: NA
D gene: NA
CDR3 length: 14
CDR3 DNA: TGCGCCAGCAGCTTGGTCGGCGGGTACGGGGAGCTGTTTTTT
CDR3 protein: CASSLVGGYGELFF

V gene: TRBV7-2
J gene: TRBJ2-3
clone size: NA
D gene: NA
CDR3 length: 15
CDR3 DNA: TGTGCCACACGAGGAATCGACATAAGCACAGATACGCAGTATTTT
CDR3 protein: CATRGIDISTDTQYF

V gene: TRBV10-3
J gene: TRBJ2-3
clone size: once
D gene: NA
CDR3 length: 12
CDR3 DNA: TGTGCCATCAGTGGGTCCACAGATACGCAGTATTTT
CDR3 protein: CAISGSTDTQYF

V gene: TRBV30
J gene: TRBJ2-1
clone size: NA
D gene: NA
CDR3 length: 14
CDR3 DNA: TGTGCCTGGAGTGGGGTGGGCTCCTACAATGAGCAGTTCTTC
CDR3 protein: CAWSGVGSYNEQFF

V gene: TRBV2
J gene: TRBJ1-1
clone size: few
D gene: NA
CDR3 length: 15
CDR3 DNA: TGTGCCAGCAGAGACGATCAGGGCTTGAACACTGAAGCTTTCTTT
CDR3 protein: CASRDDQGLNTEAFF

V gene: TRBV19
J gene: TRBJ2-1
clone size: NA
D gene: NA
CDR3 length: 14
CDR3 DNA: TGTGCCAGTAAGGCGAGCTTCTCCTACAATGAGCAGTTCTTC
CDR3 protein: CASKASFSYNEQFF

V gene: TRBV5-4
J gene: TRBJ2-1
clone size: NA
D gene: NA
CDR3 length: 14
CDR3 DNA: TGTGCCAGCAGAGGAAGGGAAGGCTACAATGAGCAGTTCTTC
CDR3 protein: CASRGREGYNEQFF

V gene: TRBV5-1
J gene: TRBJ2-5
clone size: NA
D gene: NA
CDR3 length: 16
CDR3 DNA: TGCGCCAGCTTTGCGGGACAGCAAAAATCAGTCAAGACCCAGTACTTC
CDR3 protein: CASFAGQQKSVKTQYF

V gene: TRBV29-1
J gene: TRBJ1-2
clone size: once
D gene: TRBD1
CDR3 length: 11
CDR3 DNA: TGCAGCGCCAGGGGGGGCGATGGCTACACCTTC
CDR3 protein: CSARGGDGYTF

V gene: TRBV15
J gene: TRBJ1-4
clone size: once
D gene: NA
CDR3 length: 14
CDR3 DNA: TGTGCCACCAGCAGAGTGACAGCTAATGAAAAACTGTTTTTT
CDR3 protein: CATSRVTANEKLFF

V gene: TRBV20-1
J gene: TRBJ2-5
clone size: few
D gene: NA
CDR3 length: 11
CDR3 DNA: TGCAGTGGGGGCCATCGGGAGACCCAGTACTTC
CDR3 protein: CSGGHRETQYF

V gene: TRBV5-6
J gene: TRBJ2-2
clone size: NA
D gene: NA
CDR3 length: 13
CDR3 DNA: TGTGCCAGCAGCGTAACCATCCCCGGGGAGCTGTTTTTT
CDR3 protein: CASSVTIPGELFF

V gene: TRBV5-6
J gene: TRBJ2-1
clone size: few
D gene: NA
CDR3 length: 14
CDR3 DNA: TGTGCCAGCAGCTTGGACTTGAAAGTCAATGAGCAGTTCTTC
CDR3 protein: CASSLDLKVNEQFF

V gene: TRBV7-9
J gene: TRBJ2-1
clone size: many
D gene: NA
CDR3 length: 12
CDR3 DNA: TGTGCCAGCAGCTGGACCTACAATGAGCAGTTCTTC
CDR3 protein: CASSWTYNEQFF

V gene: TRBV7-2
J gene: TRBJ2-2
clone size: NA
D gene: TRBD1
CDR3 length: 14
CDR3 DNA: TGTGCCAGCAGCTGGGGACAGGGGCCCGGGGAGCTGTTTTTT
CDR3 protein: CASSWGQGPGELFF

V gene: TRBV4-1
J gene: TRBJ1-4
clone size: NA
D gene: NA
CDR3 length: 16
CDR3 DNA: TGCGCCAGCAGCCCCCCCCGAGGCAGGGGAGGTGAAAAACTGTTTTTT
CDR3 protein: CASSPPRGRGGEKLFF

V gene: TRBV18
J gene: TRBJ2-7
clone size: NA
D gene: TRBD1
CDR3 length: 14
CDR3 DNA: TGTGCCAGCTCACGGTCGGGACAGGTGGACGAGCAGTACTTC
CDR3 protein: CASSRSGQVDEQYF

V gene: TRBV5-1
J gene: TRBJ2-1
clone size: many
D gene: NA
CDR3 length: 13
CDR3 DNA: TGCGCCAGCAGCTACAGCTCCTACAATGAGCAGTTCTTC
CDR3 protein: CASSYSSYNEQFF

V gene: TRBV2
J gene: TRBJ2-2
clone size: NA
D gene: NA
CDR3 length: 14
CDR3 DNA: TGTGCCAGCAGTGTGACAATGATGGCCGGGGAGCTGTTTTTT
CDR3 protein: CASSVTMMAGELFF

V gene: TRBV19
J gene: TRBJ2-3
clone size: NA
D gene: TRBD2
CDR3 length: 16
CDR3 DNA: TGTGCCAGTAGTATAATGGCTAGCGGAAGCACAGATACGCAGTATTTT
CDR3 protein: CASSIMASGSTDTQYF

V gene: TRBV7-2
J gene: TRBJ2-3
clone size: few
D gene: TRBD2
CDR3 length: 15
CDR3 DNA: TGTGCCAGCAGCCGCAGCGGGACTAGCACAGATACGCAGTATTTT
CDR3 protein: CASSRSGTSTDTQYF